Reported below is one T cell receptor beta chain. The data belong to a study of blood T cells in healthy people across ages. With 2 bases removed from V and 9 bases from J, the gap between germline ends came to 14 bases. Germline loops: CDR1 SNHLY, CDR2 FYNNEI. This CDR3 contains 14 residues. Sample-barcoded 5' priming and a J-beta primer mix drove a second PCR of roughly 6 to 12 cycles. One entry per CDR3 protein results from TCRdb running MiXCR on the 5' RACE reads. The data contain roughly 1,100,000 distinct CDR3 sequences, under 30% of them singletons. These same data were also listed under a study on T cells of mothers and their children.

The sequenced material came from blood. The clonotype originates from a girl aged 2-15 years in good health. The genes are TRBV2 and TRBJ2-1, with D unclear. The CDR3 DNA reads TGTGCCAGCAGTGAAAGCCAGCCCCCTAGTGAGCAGTTCTTC. Its protein product is CASSESQPPSEQFF.